These T cell receptor beta chains were read from a single sample in a study of cytomegalovirus exposure and HLA in healthy donors. Assay: immunoSEQ multiplex PCR; the TCRdb copy retains only in-frame clones and omits some. Among approximately 150,000 clones listed, around 84% were seen once. Sequencing was carried out using PBMCs. The receptors originated from a boy between 2 and 10 years old in good health and CMV-seronegative. Each CDR3 is given with its conserved first and last residue. The D gene is left open where the match is weak. For some rows the clone size is stated as once, few or many, or as a class when expanded; others skip it.

once,TRBV19,NA,TRBJ2-7,13,CATGTQFLREQYF,TGTGCCACCGGGACACAATTTTTGAGGGAGCAGTACTTC
NA,TRBV23-1,NA,TRBJ1-2,15,CASSQTVLTRYGYTF,TGCGCCAGCAGTCAGACTGTTTTGACCCGCTATGGCTACACCTTC
NA,TRBV11-3,TRBD2,TRBJ2-1,15,CASSPLAGSLYEQFF,TGTGCCAGCAGCCCGCTAGCGGGATCTTTATATGAGCAGTTCTTC
NA,TRBV25-1,TRBD2,TRBJ2-7,15,CASSVGLADTYEQYF,TGTGCCAGCAGTGTTGGGCTAGCGGACACATACGAGCAGTACTTC
NA,TRBV27,TRBD1,TRBJ1-1,16,CASSEWDRGRVTEAFF,TGTGCCAGCAGTGAATGGGACAGGGGGCGCGTCACTGAAGCTTTCTTT
NA,TRBV5-4,NA,TRBJ1-2,13,CASSWEGSYGYTF,TGTGCCAGCAGCTGGGAGGGTAGCTATGGCTACACCTTC
NA,TRBV18,NA,TRBJ2-7,14,CASSPADRDYEQYF,TGTGCCAGCTCCCCAGCGGACCGGGACTACGAGCAGTACTTC
NA,TRBV5-8,NA,TRBJ1-5,14,CASSADLDGQPQHF,TGTGCCAGCAGCGCCGACTTGGATGGTCAGCCCCAGCATTTT
NA,TRBV4-2,TRBD1,TRBJ1-4,16,CASSQGTGVGDEKLFF,TGTGCCAGCAGCCAAGGGACAGGGGTTGGAGATGAAAAACTGTTTTTT
NA,TRBV19,NA,TRBJ1-1,15,CASSIRGRVGTEAFF,TGTGCCAGTAGTATAAGGGGTCGGGTAGGTACTGAAGCTTTCTTT
once,TRBV25-1,NA,TRBJ2-7,14,CASRRSGSSYEQYF,TGTGCCAGCAGACGCAGCGGTAGCTCCTACGAGCAGTACTTC
NA,TRBV10-3,NA,TRBJ1-3,15,CAISEPQATGNTIYF,TGTGCCATCAGTGAACCACAGGCTACTGGAAACACCATATATTTT